The rows below give T cell receptor beta chains drawn from one sample of a study of control samples from healthy donors and cancer patients. Repertoires were generated with immunoSEQ multiplex PCR, while TCRdb's copy carries only in-frame clones and drops some. Among about 61,000 clones, around 90% were seen once, and the ten largest hold about 6.5%. The material sequenced was PBMCs. These receptors were obtained from a man in his sixties with colorectal cancer. CDR3s include the opening cysteine and the closing phenylalanine or tryptophan. The D gene is left open where the match is weak. Some rows mark clone size as missing; the rest say once, few, many or name a class of expanded clone.

DNA: TGCGCCAGCAGCCAAGCCAGATACAATGAGCAGTTCTTC
CDR3: CASSQARYNEQFF
J: TRBJ2-1
V: TRBV4-3
size: .
D: .

DNA: TGTGCCAGCAGTTCCTTAAGCTTTCGTGAGCAGTTCTTC
CDR3: CASSSLSFREQFF
J: TRBJ2-1
V: TRBV6-5
size: .
D: .

DNA: TGCGCCAGCAGCCAAGATCCCGTGACTCGGGGTGAGCAGTTCTTC
CDR3: CASSQDPVTRGEQFF
J: TRBJ2-1
V: TRBV4-1
size: once
D: .

DNA: TGTGCCAGCAGTGAAATCTGGGGGCGTCAAGAGACCCAGTACTTC
CDR3: CASSEIWGRQETQYF
J: TRBJ2-5
V: TRBV2
size: few
D: .

DNA: TGTGCCAGCAGTTACGGGGTAGGGGCGGCCTACGAGCAGTACTTC
CDR3: CASSYGVGAAYEQYF
J: TRBJ2-7
V: TRBV6-6
size: .
D: .

DNA: TGCGCCAGCAGCCACCCGTCCGGCCGGGGGTTGCCGAACGAGCAGTACTTC
CDR3: CASSHPSGRGLPNEQYF
J: TRBJ2-7
V: TRBV4-1
size: .
D: .

DNA: TGTGCCATCAGTGAGACAAGTAACAGACTAGTTAATGAGCAGTTCTTC
CDR3: CAISETSNRLVNEQFF
J: TRBJ2-1
V: TRBV10-3
size: .
D: .

DNA: TGTGCCAGCAGATCTGGGGGGTCGGACTATGGCTACACCTTC
CDR3: CASRSGGSDYGYTF
J: TRBJ1-2
V: TRBV2
size: .
D: .

DNA: TGTGCCAGCAGCGTAGGAGGGGGCGGTGGGGCCAACGTCCTGACTTTC
CDR3: CASSVGGGGGANVLTF
J: TRBJ2-6
V: TRBV9
size: once
D: TRBD1

DNA: TGTGCCAGCAGCCAAGCAACTAGTTACACCGGGGAGCTGTTTTTT
CDR3: CASSQATSYTGELFF
J: TRBJ2-2
V: TRBV4-2
size: .
D: .

DNA: TGTGCCAGCAGCTTGCTAGCCCCGGGGGGAGAGAATTCACCCCTCCACTTT
CDR3: CASSLLAPGGENSPLHF
J: TRBJ1-6
V: TRBV7-6
size: .
D: .

DNA: TGCAGTGCTAGAGCCGGAGAGACCCAGTACTTC
CDR3: CSARAGETQYF
J: TRBJ2-5
V: TRBV20-1
size: .
D: .

DNA: TGTGCCAGCAGAGGGACAGGGGAAGGAGAGACCCAGTACTTC
CDR3: CASRGTGEGETQYF
J: TRBJ2-5
V: TRBV2
size: .
D: TRBD1

DNA: TGTGCCAGCAGCTTAACCCGGACAGGGGGAAATGAGCAGTTCTTC
CDR3: CASSLTRTGGNEQFF
J: TRBJ2-1
V: TRBV11-3
size: once
D: TRBD1

DNA: TGTGCCAGCAGCTTAGCTGGACTCGACACAGATACGCAGTATTTT
CDR3: CASSLAGLDTDTQYF
J: TRBJ2-3
V: TRBV7-2
size: .
D: .

DNA: TGCGCCAGCAGCCAAGGGTGGCAGGAGATGTACAATGAGCAGTTCTTC
CDR3: CASSQGWQEMYNEQFF
J: TRBJ2-1
V: TRBV4-3
size: once
D: .

DNA: TGTGCCAGCAGTGATCTAAATACGCAGTATTTT
CDR3: CASSDLNTQYF
J: TRBJ2-3
V: TRBV6-1
size: .
D: .

DNA: TGTGCCCTCACCGGGATCGCAGATACGCAGTATTTT
CDR3: CALTGIADTQYF
J: TRBJ2-3
V: TRBV7-9
size: .
D: .

DNA: TGTGCCAGCAGCTCTCAAGGCCGGTGGGAAGAGACCCAGTACTTC
CDR3: CASSSQGRWEETQYF
J: TRBJ2-5
V: TRBV9
size: .
D: .

DNA: TGTGCCAGCAGCCCTGCACTCTTCGGAGCAGATACGCAGTATTTT
CDR3: CASSPALFGADTQYF
J: TRBJ2-3
V: TRBV7-2
size: few
D: .

DNA: TGTGCCAGCAGCCGTACAATAGGTTACGAGCAGTACTTC
CDR3: CASSRTIGYEQYF
J: TRBJ2-7
V: TRBV3-1/TRBV3-2
size: .
D: .

DNA: TGTGCCAGCAGCCAAGGGGATTACGAGCAGTACTTC
CDR3: CASSQGDYEQYF
J: TRBJ2-7
V: TRBV3-1/TRBV3-2
size: .
D: .